The next 12 T cell receptor beta chains were all read from a single sample in a study of blood T cell repertoires in COVID-19. TCRdb's table, derived via immunoSEQ multiplex PCR, lists solely in-frame clones and lacks some. Here the sample spans 200,000 or so clones, approximately 80% being singletons. Sample: peripheral blood. Every receptor here comes from a human donor with acute or convalescent COVID-19. The donor label of this sample is uncertain.

The chain links TRBV12-5 to TRBJ2-3, with 9 bases lining up with TRBD2. Unmatched junction bases numbered 7, after V lost 4 bases and J lost 2 bases. The CDR3 covers 16 residues. Per the germline V gene, CDR1 is LGHNT and CDR2 is FRNRAP. CDR3 DNA sequence: TGTGCTAGTGGTTCTGGACTAGCGCCGATCACAGATACGCAGTATTTT. Protein sequence: CASGSGLAPITDTQYF.

V gene TRBV7-9 combines with J gene TRBJ2-3, with TRBD2 matching 9 bases. The CDR3 contains 16 residues. J lost 3 bases, V lost 5 bases, and 9 bases had no gene match. CDR1 is SEHNR, CDR2 FQNEAQ, per germline (reference sequence). Here the CDR3 DNA reads TGTGCCAGCAGCCTAGGGTTCCTAGCGGGAACAGATACGCAGTATTTT. The encoded protein is CASSLGFLAGTDTQYF. The full variable domain, completed using reference TRBV7-9 and TRBJ2-3, is DTGVSQNPRHKITKRGQNVTFRCDPISEHNRLYWYRQTLGQGPEFLTYFQNEAQLEKSRLLSDRFSAERPKGSFSTLEIQRTEQGDSAMYLCASSLGFLAGTDTQYFGPGTRLTVL.

V gene TRBV28 combines with J gene TRBJ1-3; a possible D gene is TRBD1 (5 bases). The V and J ends lost 8 bases and 0 bases respectively, with 17 bases between them. Germline lookup yields CDR1 MDHEN and CDR2 SYDVKM. The CDR3 consists of 16 residues. The CDR3 coding sequence is TGTGCCAGCTGGGAAAATACAGGTCCCTCTGGAAACACCATATATTTT. Its translation is CASWENTGPSGNTIYF.

The V and J genes are TRBV2 and TRBJ1-4; D possibly corresponds to TRBD1 (6 bases). The germline gives CDR1 SNHLY, CDR2 FYNNEI. The CDR3 has 12 residues. V lost 6 bases to trimming and J lost 4 bases, with 6 bases between them. CDR3 sequence: CASRQGNEKLFF. The CDR3 bases are TGTGCCAGCAGACAGGGTAATGAAAAACTGTTTTTT.

This clone was counted between two and nine times. The rearrangement joins TRBV27 to TRBJ1-2; no clear D gene. Deletions cut 6 bases from V and 8 bases from J, with 13 bases between. The length of the CDR3 is 12 residues. CDR1 MNHEY and CDR2 SMNVEV come from the germline V gene (reference sequence). The CDR3 protein is CASSPGVGGYTF. DNA of the CDR3: TGTGCCAGCAGCCCAGGTGTGGGCGGCTACACCTTC.

The J gene is TRBJ2-7, the V gene TRBV6-5; maybe TRBD1 (5 bases). This CDR3 has 14 residues. V lost 6 bases and J lost 6, with 18 bases in between. In germline, CDR1 is MNHEY, CDR2 SVGAGI. CDR3 sequence reads: CASRVQGAESEQYF. CDR3 in DNA: TGTGCCAGCAGAGTTCAAGGGGCGGAGAGCGAGCAGTACTTC.

The rearrangement joins TRBV18 to TRBJ1-1; D perhaps matches TRBD1 (5 bases). The CDR3 contains 14 residues. Germline CDR1 KGHSH, CDR2 LQKENI. Deletions cut 3 bases from V and 5 bases from J, with 13 bases between. The CDR3 nucleotides read TGTGCCAGCTCACCCCAGGGTAGTGAGACTGAAGCTTTCTTT. Its translation: CASSPQGSETEAFF.

V is TRBV10-2 and J is TRBJ2-3; 7 positions match TRBD2. The germline gives CDR1 WSHSY, CDR2 SAAADI. There are 17 residues in the CDR3. V was clipped by 3 bases and J by 0 bases; unmatched bases: 9. The CDR3 DNA reads TGCGCCAGCAGTGAAGGTTGGCTAGCGGTTAGCACAGATACGCAGTATTTT. It yields the protein CASSEGWLAVSTDTQYF.

The genes are TRBV6-2 or TRBV6-3 and TRBJ1-5; 7 bases map to TRBD1. V lost 4 bases to trimming and J lost 8 bases; unmatched junction nucleotides: 5. Germline assignment: CDR1 MNHEY and CDR2 SVGEGT. The CDR3 runs to 13 residues. Here the CDR3 reads CASSSNRGEPQHF. Here the CDR3 DNA reads TGTGCCAGCAGTTCAAACAGGGGAGAGCCCCAGCATTTT.

The CDR3 nucleotides read TGTGCCAGCAGCTTCAGCGGGAGCCCAGATACGCAGTATTTT. This codes for CASSFSGSPDTQYF. V gene TRBV7-3 combines with J gene TRBJ2-3, with 8 nucleotides matching TRBD2. Germline V gene data show CDR1 as SGHTA and CDR2 as FQGTGA. The CDR3 spans 14 residues. V shed 3 bases, J shed 4 bases, and the junction held 3 bases outside the gene matches.

The rearrangement links TRBV5-1 to TRBJ2-5; 9 nucleotides match TRBD1. Germline assignment: CDR1 SGHRS and CDR2 YFSETQ. The CDR3 totals 14 residues. With V trimmed by 4 bases and J by 4 bases, 5 bases remained unmatched. CDR3 amino acids: CASSATGGRETQYF. The CDR3 region has the DNA TGCGCCAGCAGCGCGACAGGGGGACGAGAGACCCAGTACTTC.

The rearrangement links TRBV10-1 to TRBJ2-1; 7 nucleotides line up with TRBD1. CDR3 length: 13 residues. After removal of 2 bases from V and 10 bases from J, the junction contained 5 bases not matched to a gene. Per germline, CDR1 WNHNN and CDR2 SYGVQD (reference sequence). DNA of the CDR3: TGCGCCAGCAGTGAGACAGGGGTGAGGGAGCAGTTCTTC. Translation: CASSETGVREQFF.